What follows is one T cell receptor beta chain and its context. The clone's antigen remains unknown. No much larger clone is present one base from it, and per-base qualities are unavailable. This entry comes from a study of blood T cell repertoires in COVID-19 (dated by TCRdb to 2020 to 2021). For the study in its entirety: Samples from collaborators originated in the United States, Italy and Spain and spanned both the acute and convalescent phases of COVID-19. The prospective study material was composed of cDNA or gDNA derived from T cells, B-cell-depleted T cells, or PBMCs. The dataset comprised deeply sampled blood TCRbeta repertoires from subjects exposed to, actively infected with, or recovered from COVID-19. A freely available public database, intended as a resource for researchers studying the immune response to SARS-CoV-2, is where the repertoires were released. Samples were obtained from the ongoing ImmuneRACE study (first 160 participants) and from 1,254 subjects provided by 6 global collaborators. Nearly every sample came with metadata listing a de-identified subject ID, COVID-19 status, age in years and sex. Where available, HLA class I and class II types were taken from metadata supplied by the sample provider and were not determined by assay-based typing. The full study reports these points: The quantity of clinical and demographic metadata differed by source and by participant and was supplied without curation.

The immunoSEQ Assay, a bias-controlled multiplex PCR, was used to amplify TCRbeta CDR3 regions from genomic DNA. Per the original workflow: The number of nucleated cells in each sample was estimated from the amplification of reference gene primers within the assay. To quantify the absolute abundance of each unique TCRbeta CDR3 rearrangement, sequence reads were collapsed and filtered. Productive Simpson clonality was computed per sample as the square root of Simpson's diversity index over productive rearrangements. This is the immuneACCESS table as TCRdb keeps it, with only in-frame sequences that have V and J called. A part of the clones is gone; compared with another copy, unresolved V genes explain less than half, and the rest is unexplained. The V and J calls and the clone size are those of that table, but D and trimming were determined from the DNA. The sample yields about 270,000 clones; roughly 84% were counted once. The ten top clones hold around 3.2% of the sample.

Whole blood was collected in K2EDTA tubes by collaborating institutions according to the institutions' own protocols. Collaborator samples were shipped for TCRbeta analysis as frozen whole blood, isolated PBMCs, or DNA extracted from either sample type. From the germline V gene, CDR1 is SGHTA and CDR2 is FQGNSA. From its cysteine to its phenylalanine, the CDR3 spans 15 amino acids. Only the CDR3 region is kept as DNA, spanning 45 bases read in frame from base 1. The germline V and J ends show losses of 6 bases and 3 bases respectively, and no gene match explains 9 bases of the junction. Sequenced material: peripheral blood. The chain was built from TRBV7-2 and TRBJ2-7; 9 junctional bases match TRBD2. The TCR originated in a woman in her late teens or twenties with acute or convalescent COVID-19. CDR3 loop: CASSLSGGLDYEQYF. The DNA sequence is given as TGTGCCAGCAGTCTTAGCGGGGGACTTGACTACGAGCAGTACTTC.